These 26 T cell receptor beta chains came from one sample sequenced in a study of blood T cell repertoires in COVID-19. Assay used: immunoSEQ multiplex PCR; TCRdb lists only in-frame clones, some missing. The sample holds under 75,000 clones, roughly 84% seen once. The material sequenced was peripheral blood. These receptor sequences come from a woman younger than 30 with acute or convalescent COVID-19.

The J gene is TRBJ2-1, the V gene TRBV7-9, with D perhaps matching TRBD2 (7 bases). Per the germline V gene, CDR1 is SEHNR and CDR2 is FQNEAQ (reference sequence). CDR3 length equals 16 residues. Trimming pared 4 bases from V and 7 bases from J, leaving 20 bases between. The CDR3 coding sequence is TGTGCCAGCAGCTACCCTGGGGGGGCCCGGTATAATGAGCAGTTCTTC. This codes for CASSYPGGARYNEQFF.

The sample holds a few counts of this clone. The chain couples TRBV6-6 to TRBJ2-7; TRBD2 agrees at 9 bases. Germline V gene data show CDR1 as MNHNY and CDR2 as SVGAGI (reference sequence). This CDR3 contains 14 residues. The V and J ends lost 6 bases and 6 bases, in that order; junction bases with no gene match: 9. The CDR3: CASSSGTSSPEQYF. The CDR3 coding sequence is TGTGCCAGCAGCTCCGGGACTAGCTCCCCCGAGCAGTACTTC.

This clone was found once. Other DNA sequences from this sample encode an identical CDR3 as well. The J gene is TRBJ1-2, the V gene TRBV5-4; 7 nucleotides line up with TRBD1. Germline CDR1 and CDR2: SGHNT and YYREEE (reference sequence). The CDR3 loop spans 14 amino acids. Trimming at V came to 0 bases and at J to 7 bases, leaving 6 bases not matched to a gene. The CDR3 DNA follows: TGTGCCAGCAGCTTGGGACAGGGTGAAAGTGGCTACACCTTC. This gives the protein CASSLGQGESGYTF. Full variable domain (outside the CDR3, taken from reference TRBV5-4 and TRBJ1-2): ETGVTQSPTHLIKTRGQQVTLRCSSQSGHNTVSWYQQALGQGPQFIFQYYREEENGRGNFPPRFSGLQFPNYSSELNVNALELDDSALYLCASSLGQGESGYTFGSGTRLTVV.

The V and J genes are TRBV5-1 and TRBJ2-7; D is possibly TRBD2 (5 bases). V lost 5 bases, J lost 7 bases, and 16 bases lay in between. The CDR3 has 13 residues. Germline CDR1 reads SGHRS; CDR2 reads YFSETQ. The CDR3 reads CASRMGSSWEQYF. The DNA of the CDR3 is TGCGCCAGCAGAATGGGGAGCTCTTGGGAGCAGTACTTC.

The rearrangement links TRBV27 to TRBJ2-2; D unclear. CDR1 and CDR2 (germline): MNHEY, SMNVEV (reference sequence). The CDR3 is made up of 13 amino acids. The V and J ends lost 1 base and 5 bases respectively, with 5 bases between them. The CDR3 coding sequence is TGTGCCAGCAGTTTATATGTAACCGGGGAGCTGTTTTTT. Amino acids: CASSLYVTGELFF.

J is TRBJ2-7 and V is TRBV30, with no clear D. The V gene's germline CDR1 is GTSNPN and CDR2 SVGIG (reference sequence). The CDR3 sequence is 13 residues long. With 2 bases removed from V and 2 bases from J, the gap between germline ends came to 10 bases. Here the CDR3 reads CAWSYGGTYEQYF. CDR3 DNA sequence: TGTGCCTGGAGTTACGGCGGAACCTACGAGCAGTACTTC.

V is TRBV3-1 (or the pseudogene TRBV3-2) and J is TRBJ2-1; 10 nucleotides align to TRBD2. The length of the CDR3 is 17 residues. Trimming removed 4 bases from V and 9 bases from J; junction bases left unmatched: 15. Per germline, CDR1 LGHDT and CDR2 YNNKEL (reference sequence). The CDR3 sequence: CASSRGTTSGLFGEQFF. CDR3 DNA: TGTGCCAGCAGCCGTGGTACGACTAGCGGGCTGTTCGGTGAGCAGTTCTTC.

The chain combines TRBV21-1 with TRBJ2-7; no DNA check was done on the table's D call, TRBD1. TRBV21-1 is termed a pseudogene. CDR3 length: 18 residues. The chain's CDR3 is CASNTEYRQGVGDYEQYF. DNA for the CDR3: TGTGCCAGCAACACAGAATACCGACAGGGTGTGGGGGACTACGAGCAGTACTTC.

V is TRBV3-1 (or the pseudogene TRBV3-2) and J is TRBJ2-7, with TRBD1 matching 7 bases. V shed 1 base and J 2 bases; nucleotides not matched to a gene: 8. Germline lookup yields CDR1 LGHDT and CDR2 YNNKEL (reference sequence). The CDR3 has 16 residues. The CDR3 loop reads CASSQGVGQVAYEQYF. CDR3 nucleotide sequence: TGTGCCAGCAGCCAAGGGGTTGGACAGGTCGCCTACGAGCAGTACTTC.

The CDR3 spells CASSPSPGDEQFF. The CDR3 DNA reads TGTGCCAGCAGCCCATCCCCAGGGGATGAGCAGTTCTTC. The genes are TRBV3-1 (or the pseudogene TRBV3-2) and TRBJ2-1; tentative D call: TRBD1 (6 bases). Germline CDR1 and CDR2: LGHDT and YNNKEL (reference sequence). The CDR3 is 13 amino acids. Deletions cut 4 bases from V and 8 bases from J, with 12 bases between.

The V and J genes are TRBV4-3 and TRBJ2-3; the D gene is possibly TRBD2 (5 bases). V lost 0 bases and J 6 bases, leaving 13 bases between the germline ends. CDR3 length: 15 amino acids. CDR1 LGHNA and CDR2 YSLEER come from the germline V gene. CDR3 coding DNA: TGCGCCAGCAGCCAAGACCCCAACAGCGGCGATACGCAGTATTTT. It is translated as CASSQDPNSGDTQYF.

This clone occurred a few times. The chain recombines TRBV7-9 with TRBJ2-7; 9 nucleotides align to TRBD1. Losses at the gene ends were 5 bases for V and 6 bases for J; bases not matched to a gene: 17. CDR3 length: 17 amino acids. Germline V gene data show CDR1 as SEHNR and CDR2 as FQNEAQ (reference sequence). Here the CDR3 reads CASSPIRTGDWEGEQYF. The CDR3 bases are TGTGCCAGCAGCCCTATAAGGACAGGGGATTGGGAGGGCGAGCAGTACTTC.

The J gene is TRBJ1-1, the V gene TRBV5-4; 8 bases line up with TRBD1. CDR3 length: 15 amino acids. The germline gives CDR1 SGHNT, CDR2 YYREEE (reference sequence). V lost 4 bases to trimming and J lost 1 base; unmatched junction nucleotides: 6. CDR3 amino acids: CASSPGQGENTEAFF. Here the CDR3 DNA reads TGTGCCAGCAGCCCCGGACAGGGTGAGAACACTGAAGCTTTCTTT.

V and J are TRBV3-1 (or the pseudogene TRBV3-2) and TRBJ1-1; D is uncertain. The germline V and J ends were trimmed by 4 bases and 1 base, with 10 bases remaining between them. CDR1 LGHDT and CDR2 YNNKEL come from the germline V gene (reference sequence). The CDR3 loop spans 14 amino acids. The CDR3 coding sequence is TGTGCCAGCAGCCTCCGATCGGGGAACACTGAAGCTTTCTTT. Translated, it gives CASSLRSGNTEAFF.

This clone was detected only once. CDR3 DNA sequence: TGTGCCAGCAGTTCCACCAGGGTTTCCTACGAGCAGTACTTC. It codes for CASSSTRVSYEQYF. The chain uses TRBV27 and TRBJ2-7, with a tentative D call TRBD1 (5 bases). The CDR3 runs to 14 residues. Deletions cut 4 bases from V and 1 base from J, with 11 bases between. The germline V gene has CDR1 MNHEY and CDR2 SMNVEV (reference sequence).

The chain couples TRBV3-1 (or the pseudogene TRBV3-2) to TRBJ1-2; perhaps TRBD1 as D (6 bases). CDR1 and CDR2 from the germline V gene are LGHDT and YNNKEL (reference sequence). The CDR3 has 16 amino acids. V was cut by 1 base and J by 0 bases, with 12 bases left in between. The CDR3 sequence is CASSQASTGPNYGYTF. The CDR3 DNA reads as TGTGCCAGCAGCCAAGCGTCGACAGGACCTAACTATGGCTACACCTTC.

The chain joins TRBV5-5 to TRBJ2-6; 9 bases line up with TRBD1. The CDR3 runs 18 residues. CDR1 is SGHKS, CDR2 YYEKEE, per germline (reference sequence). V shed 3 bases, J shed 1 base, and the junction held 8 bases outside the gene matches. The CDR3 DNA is TGTGCCAGCAGCTCGGACAGGGGTAGCGAATCTGGGGCCAACGTCCTGACTTTC. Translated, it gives CASSSDRGSESGANVLTF.

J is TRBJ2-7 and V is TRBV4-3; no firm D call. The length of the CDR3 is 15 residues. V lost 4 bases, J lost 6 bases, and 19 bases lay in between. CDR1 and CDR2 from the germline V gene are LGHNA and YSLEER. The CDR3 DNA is TGCGCCAGCAGCCTCCACAATGGGCAGGCTGGCGAGCAGTACTTC. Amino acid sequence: CASSLHNGQAGEQYF.

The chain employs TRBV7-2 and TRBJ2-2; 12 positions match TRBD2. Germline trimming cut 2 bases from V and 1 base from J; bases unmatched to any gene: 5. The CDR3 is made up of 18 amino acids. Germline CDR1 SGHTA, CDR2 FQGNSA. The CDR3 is CASSLRGLAGRNTGELFF. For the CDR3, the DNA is TGTGCCAGCAGCTTAAGAGGACTAGCGGGGCGGAACACCGGGGAGCTGTTTTTT.

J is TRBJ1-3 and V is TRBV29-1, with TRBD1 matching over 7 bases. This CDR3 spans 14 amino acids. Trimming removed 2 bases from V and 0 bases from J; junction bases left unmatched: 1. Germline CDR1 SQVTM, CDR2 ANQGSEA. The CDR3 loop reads CSVETGASGNTIYF. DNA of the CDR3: TGCAGCGTTGAAACAGGGGCCTCTGGAAACACCATATATTTT.

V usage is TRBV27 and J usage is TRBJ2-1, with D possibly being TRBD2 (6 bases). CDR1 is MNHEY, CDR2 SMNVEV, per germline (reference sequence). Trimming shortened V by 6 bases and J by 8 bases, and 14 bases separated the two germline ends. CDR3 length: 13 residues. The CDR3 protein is CASRRGLVDEQFF. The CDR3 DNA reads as TGTGCCAGCAGAAGGGGACTCGTAGATGAGCAGTTCTTC.

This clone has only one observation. CDR3 loop: CASSQDGGGEGSGELFF. CDR3 coding DNA: TGCGCCAGCAGCCAAGATGGCGGGGGAGAGGGGTCCGGGGAGCTGTTTTTT. The chain employs TRBV4-3 and TRBJ2-2; 7 positions agree with TRBD2. Per the germline V gene, CDR1 is LGHNA and CDR2 is YSLEER. This CDR3 has 17 residues. After removal of 0 bases from V and 6 bases from J, the junction contained 10 bases not matched to a gene.

Here the CDR3 reads CATSRTPTGGNYGYTF. CDR3 coding DNA: TGTGCCACCAGCAGGACCCCGACAGGGGGCAACTATGGCTACACCTTC. The chain is built from TRBV15 and TRBJ1-2, with 10 bases that match TRBD1. The CDR3 extends over 16 amino acids. The trim removed 3 bases at V and 2 bases at J, leaving 6 bases unmatched. Germline loops: CDR1 LNHNV, CDR2 YYDKDF (reference sequence).

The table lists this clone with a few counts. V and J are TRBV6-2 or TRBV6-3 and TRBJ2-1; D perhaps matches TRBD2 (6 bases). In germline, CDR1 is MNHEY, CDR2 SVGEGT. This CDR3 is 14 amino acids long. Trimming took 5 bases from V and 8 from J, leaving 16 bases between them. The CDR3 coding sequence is TGTGCCAGCAGTAAAAGGACTGGCGGGGATGAGCAGTTCTTC. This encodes CASSKRTGGDEQFF.

DNA for the CDR3: TGTGCCAGCAGTGTTGGGAGCGGGAGGGCCGGTGAGCAGTTCTTC. This gives the protein CASSVGSGRAGEQFF. This chain uses TRBV6-1 with TRBJ2-1, with 10 bases lining up with TRBD2. The germline CDR1 and CDR2 sequences are MNHNS and SASEGT. The CDR3 is made up of 15 amino acids. V shed 4 bases and J 9 bases; nucleotides not matched to a gene: 9.

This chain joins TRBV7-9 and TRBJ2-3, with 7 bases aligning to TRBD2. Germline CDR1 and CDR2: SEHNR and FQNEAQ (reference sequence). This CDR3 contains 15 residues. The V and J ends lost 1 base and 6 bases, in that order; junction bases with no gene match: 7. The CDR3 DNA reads TGTGCCAGCAGCTTAGTGGGAGGGCCCCCCGATACGCAGTATTTT. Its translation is CASSLVGGPPDTQYF.